The 30 T cell receptor beta chains given below trace back to one sample, sequenced in a study of vaccination and CD4 T cells after COVID-19. Treatment meaning: roughly 11-day PBMC culture with coronavirus spike peptide pools or control peptides (ViraFEST assay). No antigen has been assigned to these receptors. The Oncomine TCR Beta short-read assay sequenced DNA from cultured CD4+ T cells. TCRdb re-derived calls from the PCR reads in MiXCR, one entry per CDR3 protein. The sample yields approximately 21,000 distinct CDR3 sequences, roughly 50% seen once. The sequenced material came from CD4+ T cells from blood, cultured in vitro. The receptors stem from a human donor who had recovered from COVID-19.

The chain uses TRBV7-3 and TRBJ2-1; D ambiguous. Trimming removed 5 bases at V and 8 bases at J, with 16 bases between. Germline CDR1 is SGHTA and CDR2 is FQGTGA. This CDR3 spans 14 amino acids. The DNA for the CDR3 is TGTGCCAGCAGCCTCCAGTCCGGGCGGCATGAGCAGTTCTTC. Translation gives CASSLQSGRHEQFF.

This clonotype was observed a handful of times. The chain combines TRBV20-1 with TRBJ1-1, with 8 bases matching TRBD1. The germline V gene encodes CDR1 DFQATT and CDR2 SNEGSKA (reference sequence). The CDR3 sequence is 13 residues long. After removal of 2 bases from V and 5 bases from J, the junction contained 4 bases not matched to a gene. The CDR3 sequence is CSARPGGKTEAFF. The CDR3 nucleotides are TGCAGTGCTAGACCAGGGGGCAAGACTGAAGCTTTCTTT.

The rearrangement uses TRBV15 and TRBJ2-1; no definite D call. CDR1 is LNHNV, CDR2 YYDKDF, per germline (reference sequence). The V end was cut by 0 bases, the J end by 5 bases, with 23 bases between. The CDR3 spans 19 residues. As DNA, the CDR3 is TGTGCCACCAGCAGAGATTTGGACGGGCCCCTTGGGAAAAACAATGAGCAGTTCTTC. Amino acid sequence: CATSRDLDGPLGKNNEQFF.

Concerning this clonotype: A read error may account for a junction end that differs from germline. The V call is TRBV10-3, the J call TRBJ1-1; unclear D gene. Germline loops: CDR1 ENHRY, CDR2 SYGVKD. The CDR3 contains 13 residues. The CDR3 DNA reads as TGTGCCAGCAGTTACTCAATGAACACTGAAGCTTTCTTT. It encodes CASSYSMNTEAFF.

This clonotype was detected a few times. V gene TRBV2 combines with J gene TRBJ1-1; D gene unclear. The CDR3 covers 14 residues. Per the germline V gene, CDR1 is SNHLY and CDR2 is FYNNEI. Trimming removed 2 bases from V and 0 bases from J, with 7 bases in between. The CDR3 sequence is CASSESALNTEAFF. The CDR3 DNA follows: TGTGCCAGCAGTGAATCTGCACTGAACACTGAAGCTTTCTTT.

There are a few counts of this clonotype. V usage is TRBV6-2 or TRBV6-3 and J usage is TRBJ1-5; 8 positions match TRBD1. The V and J ends lost 6 bases and 3 bases, in that order; junction bases with no gene match: 7. CDR3 length: 15 residues. The germline V gene encodes CDR1 MNHEY and CDR2 SVGEGT. CDR3 region: CASSQGQANNQPQHF. The CDR3 region has the DNA TGTGCCAGCAGCCAGGGACAGGCGAACAATCAGCCCCAGCATTTT.

The table lists this clonotype with a few counts. The CDR3 here is CASSPNLQGVNIQYF. The CDR3 nucleotides read TGTGCCAGCAGCCCTAACTTACAGGGAGTCAACATTCAGTACTTC. V usage is TRBV7-8 and J usage is TRBJ2-4; D might be TRBD1 (6 bases). The CDR3 runs to 15 residues. Germline CDR1 is SGHVS and CDR2 is FQNEAQ. Trimming took off 5 bases at V and 7 bases at J, with 18 bases between the two ends.

This clonotype was picked up one time. This chain connects TRBV11-2 to TRBJ1-1; tentative D call: TRBD1 (6 bases). This CDR3 contains 15 residues. Germline CDR1 and CDR2: SGHAT and FQNNGV. V dropped 3 bases and J dropped 4 bases, with 15 bases sitting between them. CDR3 region: CASSFLKGGLTEAFF. CDR3 coding DNA: TGTGCCAGCAGCTTCCTAAAAGGGGGGCTCACTGAAGCTTTCTTT.

This clonotype was recorded once. J is TRBJ2-1 and V is TRBV10-3; maybe TRBD1 (5 bases). The V gene lost 4 bases and the J gene lost 9 bases, with 7 bases spanning the gap. CDR1 ENHRY and CDR2 SYGVKD come from the germline V gene. The CDR3 covers 11 residues. In nucleotides, the CDR3 is TGTGCCATCAGTGCCCAGGGTGAGCAGTTCTTC. This gives the protein CAISAQGEQFF.

The chain combines TRBV19 with TRBJ1-1, with unresolved D. CDR1 and CDR2 (germline): LNHDA, SQIVND (reference sequence). This CDR3 is 14 amino acids long. V was cut by 5 bases and J by 3 bases, with 13 bases left in between. The CDR3 DNA reads TGTGCCAGTAGTGTCGGCGGAACCTACACTGAAGCTTTCTTT. Protein product: CASSVGGTYTEAFF.

The chain links TRBV24-1 to TRBJ1-3; no firm D call. V dropped 3 bases and J dropped 2 bases, with 7 bases sitting between them. Looked up from germline, CDR1 is KGHDR and CDR2 is SFDVKD. There are 14 residues in the CDR3. CDR3 loop: CATSDPNAGNTIYF. As DNA, the CDR3 is TGTGCCACCAGTGATCCTAACGCTGGAAACACCATATATTTT.

This chain joins TRBV30 and TRBJ1-3, with D possibly being TRBD1 (5 bases). CDR3 length: 15 residues. Germline CDR1 reads GTSNPN; CDR2 reads SVGIG (reference sequence). The V end lost 0 bases, the J end lost 5 bases, and 14 bases lay between the germline ends. The chain's CDR3 is CAWSVNIGERNTIYF. As DNA, the CDR3 is TGTGCCTGGAGTGTCAATATAGGGGAGCGAAACACCATATATTTT.

This sequence joins TRBV7-9 and TRBJ1-5; D is perhaps TRBD1 (6 bases). CDR1 SEHNR and CDR2 FQNEAQ come from the germline V gene (reference sequence). The CDR3 runs to 16 residues. The V end was cut by 5 bases, the J end by 3 bases, with 17 bases between. CDR3 in amino acids: CASSPLGGADNQPQHF. The CDR3 region has the DNA TGTGCCAGCAGCCCTCTGGGGGGCGCGGACAATCAGCCCCAGCATTTT.

This clonotype was counted only a few times. V gene TRBV7-2 combines with J gene TRBJ1-1, with D possibly matching TRBD1 (5 bases). The V gene's germline CDR1 is SGHTA and CDR2 FQGNSA. The CDR3 runs to 14 residues. The V and J ends lost 6 bases and 5 bases respectively, with 16 bases between them. CDR3: CASSLLSGTTEAFF. DNA for the CDR3: TGTGCCAGCAGTCTTCTATCCGGGACGACTGAAGCTTTCTTT. The full variable domain, with the rest looked up from reference TRBV7-2 and TRBJ1-1, is GAGVSQSPSNKVTEKGKDVELRCDPISGHTALYWYRQSLGQGLEFLIYFQGNSAPDKSGLPSDRFSAERTGGSVSTLTIQRTQQEDSAVYLCASSLLSGTTEAFFGQGTRLTVV.

This sequence joins TRBV19 and TRBJ2-3; D possibly corresponds to TRBD2 (5 bases). The CDR3 runs to 13 residues. In germline, CDR1 is LNHDA, CDR2 SQIVND (reference sequence). Trimming cost V 5 bases and J 3 bases, with 9 bases left between them. CDR3 residues: CASSLGVTDTQYF. In DNA, the CDR3 is TGTGCCAGTAGTCTCGGGGTTACAGATACGCAGTATTTT.

This clonotype has only a few counts. The DNA for the CDR3 is TGTGCCAGCAGTTTCAGGGGGGATGGCAATCAGCCCCAGCATTTT. It specifies CASSFRGDGNQPQHF. The chain joins TRBV2 to TRBJ1-5; TRBD1 aligns across 7 bases. Germline trimming cut 5 bases from V and 2 bases from J; bases unmatched to any gene: 6. The germline V gene encodes CDR1 SNHLY and CDR2 FYNNEI. The CDR3 has 15 residues. The entire variable domain, with the rest obtained from reference TRBV2 and TRBJ1-5, is as follows: EPEVTQTPSHQVTQMGQEVILRCVPISNHLYFYWYRQILGQKVEFLVSFYNNEISEKSEIFDDQFSVERPDGSNFTLKIRSTKLEDSAMYFCASSFRGDGNQPQHFGDGTRLSIL.

V is TRBV20-1 and J is TRBJ1-6, with 9 bases aligning to TRBD1. The CDR3 length is 13 residues. The germline gives CDR1 DFQATT, CDR2 SNEGSKA (reference sequence). Trimming cost V 5 bases and J 10 bases; bases outside gene matches: 6. CDR3 residues: CSAEKDRGSPLHF. CDR3 coding DNA: TGCAGTGCTGAGAAGGACAGGGGATCACCCCTCCACTTT.

This clonotype has more than one count but fewer than ten. The chain recombines TRBV30 with TRBJ2-2; D uncertain. Germline CDR1 reads GTSNPN; CDR2 reads SVGIG (reference sequence). Trimming took 2 bases from V and 1 from J, leaving 11 bases between them. The CDR3 sequence is 15 residues long. The CDR3 DNA sequence: TGTGCCTGGAGTTCAGAGGACCTGAACACCGGGGAGCTGTTTTTT. It yields the protein CAWSSEDLNTGELFF. The whole variable domain, remainder taken from reference TRBV30 and TRBJ2-2, is SQTIHQWPATLVQPVGSPLSLECTVEGTSNPNLYWYRQAAGRGLQLLFYSVGIGQISSEVPQNLSASRPQDRQFILSSKKLLLSDSGFYLCAWSSEDLNTGELFFGEGSRLTVL.

The rearrangement uses TRBV11-3 and TRBJ2-5, with D possibly matching TRBD2 (5 bases). V gave up 5 bases and J gave up 5 bases, with 15 bases separating them. The CDR3 length is 14 residues. Germline CDR1 and CDR2: SGHNT and YENEEA. The CDR3 is CASSASGSRETQYF. The DNA of the CDR3 is TGTGCCAGCAGCGCCTCGGGGAGCAGGGAGACCCAGTACTTC.

This clonotype has a handful of counts. This sequence joins TRBV28 and TRBJ1-2; D is unresolved. The germline V and J ends were trimmed by 3 bases and 7 bases, with 12 bases remaining between them. This CDR3 has 13 residues. Germline CDR1 is MDHEN and CDR2 is SYDVKM. CDR3 bases: TGTGCCAGCAGTTTCGGCGGAAATGGTGGCTACACCTTC. It encodes CASSFGGNGGYTF.

CDR3 coding DNA: TGCAGTGCTAGAGGTGGGAGGGGGCGCGTAGATACGCAGTATTTT. Protein: CSARGGRGRVDTQYF. The chain employs TRBV20-1 and TRBJ2-3; perhaps D is TRBD1 or TRBD2 (7 bases each). V was cut by 1 base and J by 5 bases, with 16 bases left in between. The CDR3 has 15 residues. Germline CDR1 reads DFQATT; CDR2 reads SNEGSKA (reference sequence).

This clonotype was recorded only once. The J gene is TRBJ1-5, the V gene TRBV23-1; tentatively, D is TRBD1 (6 bases). TRBV23-1 is an ORF, and what it does is uncertain. V lost 0 bases, J lost 4 bases, and 22 bases lay in between. The CDR3 is 19 amino acids. Here the CDR3 DNA reads TGCGCCAGCAGTCAATCCCCCGAAAGGGGGAAATGGAAGAATCAGCCCCAGCATTTT. Protein sequence: CASSQSPERGKWKNQPQHF.

This clonotype was picked up one time. The chain combines TRBV5-5 with TRBJ2-7, with D perhaps TRBD1 (7 bases). Germline assignment: CDR1 SGHKS and CDR2 YYEKEE (reference sequence). CDR3 length: 16 residues. V lost 2 bases and J 5 bases, leaving 20 bases between the germline ends. The CDR3 sequence: CASSLPSGGIRNEQYF. The CDR3 coding sequence is TGTGCCAGCAGCTTACCTTCAGGGGGGATTAGGAACGAGCAGTACTTC.

The V call is TRBV6-1, the J call TRBJ1-1, with D possibly TRBD1 on 5 matching bases. The CDR3 extends over 11 amino acids. The ends were cut back, 10 bases at V and 8 bases at J, with 14 bases in the middle. The V gene's germline CDR1 is MNHNS and CDR2 SASEGT. This CDR3 reads CATGGGIEAFF. DNA for the CDR3: TGTGCCACCGGGGGGGGGATAGAAGCTTTCTTT.

There are a few counts of this clonotype. This chain joins TRBV6-1 and TRBJ1-2; the D gene is possibly TRBD1 (6 bases). Germline CDR1 and CDR2: MNHNS and SASEGT. The germline V and J ends were trimmed by 2 bases and 8 bases, with 9 bases remaining between them. This CDR3 has 12 amino acids. The CDR3, as DNA: TGTGCCAGCAGTGAACCAGGGGCCGGCTACACCTTC. Protein: CASSEPGAGYTF.

V is TRBV20-1 and J is TRBJ2-1; 8 positions match TRBD2. Looked up from germline, CDR1 is DFQATT and CDR2 is SNEGSKA (reference sequence). J gave up 3 bases and V 6 bases, and 16 bases lay outside the gene matches. This CDR3 is built from 17 residues. Here the CDR3 DNA reads TGCAGTGCCCTTCCCCCCGGGAGGGCCGTTTTCTACAATGAGCAGTTCTTC. Its translation is CSALPPGRAVFYNEQFF.

This clonotype has only one observation. This sequence joins TRBV7-2 and TRBJ2-3, with D possibly TRBD2 on 6 matching bases. The ends were cut back, 7 bases at V and 3 bases at J, with 8 bases in the middle. Germline V gives CDR1 SGHTA, CDR2 FQGNSA. The CDR3 totals 12 residues. CDR3 coding DNA: TGTGCCAGCAACCGGGGGACAGATACGCAGTATTTT. Its translation is CASNRGTDTQYF.

This clonotype was observed a few times. The chain is built from TRBV20-1 and TRBJ1-2, with TRBD1 matching over 8 bases. Trimming at V came to 5 bases and at J to 1 base, leaving 6 bases not matched to a gene. Germline V gene sequence: CDR1 DFQATT, CDR2 SNEGSKA (reference sequence). CDR3 size: 14 residues. DNA for the CDR3: TGCAGTGCTGCCGGGACAGGTCTTAACTATGGCTACACCTTC. Translating gives CSAAGTGLNYGYTF.

This CDR3 is CARGDRGLNEQFF. CDR3 coding DNA: TGTGCCCGGGGGGATAGGGGATTGAATGAGCAGTTCTTC. The chain links TRBV30 to TRBJ2-1; TRBD2 agrees at 7 bases. Losses at the gene ends were 8 bases for V and 7 bases for J; bases not matched to a gene: 11. Germline-derived CDR1 and CDR2 are GTSNPN and SVGIG (reference sequence). The CDR3 consists of 13 residues.

The V gene is TRBV19, the J gene TRBJ1-1, with 7 positions matching TRBD1. With V trimmed by 6 bases and J by 0 bases, 10 bases remained unmatched. The CDR3 loop spans 16 amino acids. CDR1 is LNHDA, CDR2 SQIVND, per germline (reference sequence). This chain's CDR3 is CASRSVKGGMNTEAFF. CDR3 DNA sequence: TGTGCCAGTAGGAGTGTTAAAGGGGGCATGAACACTGAAGCTTTCTTT.